A selection of T cell receptor beta chains follows, all from one sample in a study of T cells in Graves' hyperthyroidism and ophthalmopathy. TCRdb re-called the multiplex PCR reads through MiXCR, storing one row per CDR3 protein. The profile shows hundreds of thousands of distinct CDR3 sequences, under 25% of them singletons. Sequencing was performed on blood. The receptor set was obtained from a woman in her 70s with Graves' ophthalmopathy. CDR3s include the opening cysteine and the closing phenylalanine or tryptophan. D genes are given only for firm matches. The listing skips clone size in some rows; elsewhere it reads once, few, many or a size class.

clone size: .; J gene: TRBJ2-6; V gene: TRBV9; CDR3 length: 17; D gene: TRBD2; CDR3 protein: CASSAGLAGVGANVLTF; CDR3 DNA: TGTGCCAGCAGCGCCGGACTAGCGGGAGTTGGGGCCAACGTCCTGACTTTC
clone size: few; J gene: TRBJ1-1; V gene: TRBV12-3/TRBV12-4; CDR3 length: 14; D gene: .; CDR3 protein: CASTLGGRGTEAFF; CDR3 DNA: TGTGCCAGCACCCTTGGGGGGAGGGGCACTGAAGCTTTCTTT
clone size: many; J gene: TRBJ2-3; V gene: TRBV6-1; CDR3 length: 13; D gene: .; CDR3 protein: CASSSGPKETQYF; CDR3 DNA: TGTGCCAGCAGTTCCGGGCCCAAGGAGACGCAGTATTTT
clone size: .; J gene: TRBJ2-2; V gene: TRBV11-1; CDR3 length: 13; D gene: .; CDR3 protein: CASSGSGIGELFF; CDR3 DNA: TGTGCCAGCAGCGGCTCAGGGATCGGGGAGCTGTTTTTT
clone size: .; J gene: TRBJ1-2; V gene: TRBV6-1; CDR3 length: 15; D gene: .; CDR3 protein: CASSGGGTPNYGYTF; CDR3 DNA: TGTGCCAGCAGTGGGGGGGGCACCCCTAACTATGGCTACACCTTC
clone size: few; J gene: TRBJ1-6; V gene: TRBV14; CDR3 length: 16; D gene: .; CDR3 protein: CASSQVLGQTNSPLHF; CDR3 DNA: TGTGCCAGCAGCCAAGTTCTGGGGCAGACGAATTCACCCCTCCACTTT
clone size: few; J gene: TRBJ2-5; V gene: TRBV9; CDR3 length: 14; D gene: .; CDR3 protein: CASSVDSFQETQYF; CDR3 DNA: TGTGCCAGCAGCGTGGACAGTTTTCAAGAGACCCAGTACTTC
clone size: few; J gene: TRBJ1-2; V gene: TRBV18; CDR3 length: 16; D gene: .; CDR3 protein: CASAPLQQATTNGYTF; CDR3 DNA: TGTGCCAGCGCTCCACTCCAACAGGCTACAACAAATGGCTACACCTTC
clone size: .; J gene: TRBJ1-1; V gene: TRBV30; CDR3 length: 19; D gene: .; CDR3 protein: CAWIGGVGDFVAVNTEAFF; CDR3 DNA: TGTGCCTGGATCGGAGGGGTGGGTGACTTCGTGGCAGTGAACACTGAAGCTTTCTTT
clone size: many; J gene: TRBJ1-2; V gene: TRBV2; CDR3 length: 16; D gene: TRBD1; CDR3 protein: CASSEQEGQGGRGYTF; CDR3 DNA: TGTGCCAGCAGTGAGCAGGAAGGACAGGGTGGACGTGGCTACACCTTC